This T cell receptor beta chain derives from a study of graft-versus-host responses after intestinal transplantation (dated by TCRdb to about 2021). About the full investigation: Recipients received multivisceral, liver-intestinal, or isolated intestinal transplants. After intestinal transplantation, graft-versus-host and host-versus-graft alloreactive T cell clones were followed in the graft, circulation and bone marrow using bulk TCR-beta CDR3 sequencing. Rather than going through the commercial service, samples from three later patients were sequenced in-house on an Illumina MiSeq and processed with MiXCR. The cohort enrolled approximately 24 intestinal transplant recipients, one of whom was a retransplant, and a few patients without pretransplant specimens were excluded. A peak of at least 4% donor T cells among recipient peripheral blood mononuclear cells was the definition used for donor T cell macrochimerism. All recipients received anti-thymocyte globulin induction followed by maintenance tacrolimus and steroids for around three years. To identify alloreactive clones, pre-transplant mixed lymphocyte reaction products were sequenced and then compared with unstimulated pre-transplant donor and recipient T cells.

What the research found in general, with its limitations: Early after transplant, declines in HvG clones were associated with peak levels of circulating GvH clones. High GvH to HvG T cell clonal ratios were observed in the allografts of patients with donor T cell macrochimerism. The relatively low number and heterogeneity of intestinal transplant patients limited the conclusions. GvH clones turned up in recipient bone marrow, with some appearing earlier in ileal mucosa or blood, a pattern consistent with an intestinal mucosal origin.

The germline V gene supplies CDR1 MNHEY and CDR2 SVGAGI. Relative to germline, V is 0 bases shorter and J is 4 bases shorter, with 9 bases between their ends. The CDR3 spans 15 residues, from the cysteine through the phenylalanine. The entry retains the CDR3 DNA only, 45 bases that are in frame from base 1. Notes on this clone: Its target antigen remains unknown. No much larger clone is present one base from it, and per-base qualities are unavailable.

Read against the paper, the sample's time point label means: cells obtained before transplantation from donor or recipient. CD3+CD4+ and CD3+CD8+ populations were FACS-sorted from unstimulated pre-transplant donor and recipient cells taken from spleen or lymph nodes. The library was generated by the immunoSEQ multiplex PCR assay. In most patients, genomic DNA was isolated using the Qiagen DNeasy Blood and Tissue Kit and sent frozen to Adaptive Biotechnologies for TCR sequencing. High-throughput TCR-beta CDR3 sequencing of genomic DNA from most patients was performed by Adaptive Biotechnologies. Turning to the authors' computational methods: TCR sequencing data were retrieved from Adaptive's ImmunoSEQ software for roughly 20 patients, whereas a few other patients were processed with MiXCR and VDJtools. To correct CD4 versus CD8 sorting errors, sequences present in both subsets at a frequency ratio below 5:1 were removed. CDR3 nucleotide sequences shared between donor and recipient were removed because the origin of such sequences could not be assigned. At least 2-fold expansion over unstimulated cells and a minimum CFSE-low frequency of 0.002% (template counts) or 0.001% (read counts) were required for clones to be classified as alloreactive. Clones were considered mappable if detected in sequenced pre-transplant spleen, lymph node, or MLR CFSE-low populations of the donor or recipient. The cumulative frequency of alloreactive clones was calculated as a percentage of all sequences, weighted by copy number. In its TCRdb copy, this immuneACCESS table keeps in-frame sequences only and misses some clones. Where compared with another copy, unresolved V genes explain less than half of these, and the others have no known cause. The V and J calls and the clone size are those of that table, but D and trimming were determined from the DNA. The sample table contains more than 65,000 clones; only one count was recorded for approximately 87% of them. Roughly 0.4% of the sample rests with the top ten.

The sequence came from a human donor who was the organ donor for an intestinal transplant. Recombination connected TRBV6-5 to TRBJ1-4, with no D gene named confidently. Sequences were derived from unstimulated CD4+ T cells sorted from spleen or lymph node cells, sampled before transplant. The nucleotide sequence is TGTGCCAGCAGTTACTCGGGGAGGGTTAATGAAAAACTGTTTTTT. It codes for CASSYSGRVNEKLFF.